The 15 T cell receptor beta chains below were found in one sample sequenced in a study of cytomegalovirus exposure and HLA in healthy donors. The PCR made use of 60 Vbeta and 13 Jbeta primers. The protocol was immunoSEQ multiplex PCR, while the TCRdb copy is restricted to in-frame clones and leaves out a portion. The sample lists approximately 88,000 clones, approximately 80% occurring once. Sequencing used PBMCs. These receptors were collected from a man younger than 35 in good health and CMV-seronegative.

With regard to this clone: At one of its ends the junction is not consistent with the germline gene, which may arise from a read error. This chain connects TRBV7-7 to TRBJ1-1; D not resolved. The germline V gene encodes CDR1 SSHAT and CDR2 FNYEAQ (reference sequence). The CDR3 has 13 residues. DNA for the CDR3: TGTGCTAGCAGCTATCTAACGGGGACTGAAGCTTTCTTT. The encoded protein is CASSYLTGTEAFF.

V is TRBV30 and J is TRBJ2-1, with D perhaps matching TRBD1 (5 bases). V was pared by 5 bases and J by 5 bases, with 16 bases between. The CDR3 spans 14 residues. Germline loops: CDR1 GTSNPN, CDR2 SVGIG (reference sequence). The DNA of the CDR3 is TGTGCCTGGGACTTTACTTTAGGGGACAATGAGCAGTTCTTC. This gives the protein CAWDFTLGDNEQFF.

In this sample, this clone turned up once. The genes are TRBV9 and TRBJ1-1; D is unresolved. CDR1 SGDLS and CDR2 YYNGEE come from the germline V gene. The CDR3 length is 12 residues. V was cut by 7 bases and J by 4 bases, with 11 bases left in between. CDR3 amino acids: CASQREGTEAFF. CDR3 nucleotide sequence: TGTGCCAGCCAGAGGGAGGGCACTGAAGCTTTCTTT.

This chain links TRBV6-4 with TRBJ2-3; D not resolved. The CDR3 contains 13 residues. CDR1 and CDR2 (germline): MRHNA, SNTAGT. Trimming left V 2 bases short and J 5 bases short, with 8 bases between. CDR3 sequence: CASSDPPRDTQYF. The CDR3 DNA reads TGTGCCAGCAGTGACCCACCGCGAGATACGCAGTATTTT.

Here the CDR3 reads CASRTLGGSNEKLFF. CDR3 nucleotide sequence: TGCGCCAGCAGGACCCTAGGAGGTTCTAATGAAAAACTGTTTTTT. This chain joins TRBV5-1 and TRBJ1-4; no firm D call. The ends were cut back, 5 bases at V and 3 bases at J, with 14 bases in the middle. CDR1 SGHRS and CDR2 YFSETQ come from the germline V gene. The CDR3 is 15 amino acids.

In this sample, this clone turned up a few times. V gene TRBV18 combines with J gene TRBJ1-1; D is uncertain. Germline V gene lookup returns CDR1 KGHSH and CDR2 LQKENI. V dropped 5 bases and J dropped 0 bases, with 7 bases sitting between them. There are 13 residues in the CDR3. The CDR3 DNA follows: TGTGCCAGCTCAGATACAATGAACACTGAAGCTTTCTTT. Its translation is CASSDTMNTEAFF.

The sample holds one count of this clone. The J gene is TRBJ1-3, the V gene TRBV2; 8 bases fit TRBD1. Germline CDR1 and CDR2: SNHLY and FYNNEI. Losses at the gene ends were 9 bases for V and 0 bases for J; bases not matched to a gene: 7. The CDR3 covers 15 residues. CDR3 amino acids: CASGGTGSSGNTIYF. DNA for the CDR3: TGTGCCAGTGGAGGGACAGGAAGCTCTGGAAACACCATATATTTT.

The chain joins TRBV5-4 to TRBJ2-1, with 7 bases that match TRBD2. This CDR3 region has 16 residues. J gave up 3 bases and V 0 bases, and 6 bases lay outside the gene matches. CDR1 SGHNT and CDR2 YYREEE come from the germline V gene (reference sequence). CDR3 in amino acids: CASSLGGGRVYNEQFF. The CDR3 coding sequence is TGTGCCAGCAGCTTGGGCGGGGGTAGGGTCTACAATGAGCAGTTCTTC.

V usage is TRBV5-1 and J usage is TRBJ1-6; 9 bases map to TRBD1. CDR3 length: 18 residues. After removal of 3 bases from V and 7 bases from J, the junction contained 14 bases not matched to a gene. Germline values: CDR1 SGHRS, CDR2 YFSETQ. CDR3 coding DNA: TGCGCCAGCAGCTCAGCCTTGCCGGGACAGGGTGTGAATTCACCCCTCCACTTT. The encoded protein is CASSSALPGQGVNSPLHF.

This clone was picked up one time. The chain joins TRBV9 to TRBJ2-5; D not resolved. Looked up from germline, CDR1 is SGDLS and CDR2 is YYNGEE. The CDR3 is 14 amino acids. V lost 0 bases and J lost 1, with 7 bases in between. This chain's CDR3 is CASSVDLLQETQYF. The CDR3 bases are TGTGCCAGCAGCGTAGATCTACTCCAAGAGACCCAGTACTTC.

There are a few counts of this clone. The chain's CDR3 is CASSDGTGGWGYTF. The CDR3 DNA reads TGTGCCAGCAGTGATGGGACAGGGGGGTGGGGCTACACCTTC. The chain uses TRBV2 and TRBJ1-2; TRBD1 aligns across 11 bases. Germline CDR1 SNHLY, CDR2 FYNNEI. After removal of 3 bases from V and 8 bases from J, the junction contained 5 bases not matched to a gene. This CDR3 is built from 14 residues.

This clone appeared once. The chain is built from TRBV6-6 and TRBJ2-3, with 13 bases aligning to TRBD2. CDR1 MNHNY and CDR2 SVGAGI come from the germline V gene (reference sequence). Trimming at V came to 5 bases and at J to 4 bases, leaving 6 bases not matched to a gene. This CDR3 contains 16 residues. CDR3 residues: CASSTRTSGGPDTQYF. CDR3 nucleotides: TGTGCCAGCAGTACCCGGACTAGCGGGGGACCAGATACGCAGTATTTT.

The chain couples TRBV25-1 to TRBJ2-5; TRBD1 might be the D (6 bases). The germline CDR1 and CDR2 sequences are MGHDK and SYGVNS. CDR3 size: 16 residues. Deletions cut 2 bases from V and 2 bases from J, with 15 bases between. In nucleotides, the CDR3 is TGTGCCAGCAGTGAAGTGGCAGGGCAGGGGCAAGAGACCCAGTACTTC. Protein sequence: CASSEVAGQGQETQYF.

CDR3 nucleotides: TGTGCCAGCAGTGAACGCGGACAGGGACTAGCTTTCTTT. Its translation: CASSERGQGLAFF. This sequence joins TRBV6-5 and TRBJ1-1; TRBD1 matches at 8 bases. The ends lost 5 bases at V and 10 bases at J; junction bases unmatched: 9. Germline CDR1 MNHEY, CDR2 SVGAGI. CDR3 length: 13 amino acids.

The gene calls are TRBV30 and TRBJ2-5, with 8 bases aligning to TRBD2. The V and J ends lost 4 bases and 4 bases, in that order; junction bases with no gene match: 5. Germline CDR1 reads GTSNPN; CDR2 reads SVGIG (reference sequence). The CDR3 spans 13 residues. The CDR3, as DNA: TGTGCCTGGAACGGGGGGGCGGGAGAGACCCAGTACTTC. It is translated as CAWNGGAGETQYF.